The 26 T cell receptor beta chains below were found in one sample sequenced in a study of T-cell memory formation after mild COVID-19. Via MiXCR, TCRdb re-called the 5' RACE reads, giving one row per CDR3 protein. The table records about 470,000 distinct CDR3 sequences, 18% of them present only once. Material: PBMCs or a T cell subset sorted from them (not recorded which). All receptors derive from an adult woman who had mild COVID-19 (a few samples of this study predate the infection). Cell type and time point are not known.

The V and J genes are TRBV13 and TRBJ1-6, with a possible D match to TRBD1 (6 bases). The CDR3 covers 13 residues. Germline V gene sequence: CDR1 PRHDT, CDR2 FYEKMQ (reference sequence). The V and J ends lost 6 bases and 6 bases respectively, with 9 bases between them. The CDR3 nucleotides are TGTGCCAGCAGACAAGGGGGTAATTCACCCCTCCACTTT. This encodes CASRQGGNSPLHF.

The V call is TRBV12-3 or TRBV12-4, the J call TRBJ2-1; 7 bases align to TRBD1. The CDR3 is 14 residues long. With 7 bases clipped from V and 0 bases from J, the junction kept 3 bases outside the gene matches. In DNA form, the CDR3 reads TGTGCCAGCACCAGGGGGAGCTCCTACAATGAGCAGTTCTTC. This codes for CASTRGSSYNEQFF.

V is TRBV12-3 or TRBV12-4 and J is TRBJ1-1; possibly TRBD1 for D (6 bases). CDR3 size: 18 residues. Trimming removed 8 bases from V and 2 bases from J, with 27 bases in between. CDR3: CASGGTVRVTGRNTEAFF. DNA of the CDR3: TGTGCCAGCGGAGGGACTGTGAGGGTGACAGGTCGAAACACTGAAGCTTTCTTT.

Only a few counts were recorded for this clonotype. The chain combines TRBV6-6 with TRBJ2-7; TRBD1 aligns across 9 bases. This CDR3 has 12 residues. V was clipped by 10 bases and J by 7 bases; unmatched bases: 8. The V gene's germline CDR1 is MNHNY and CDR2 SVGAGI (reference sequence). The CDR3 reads CATHPGQGEQYF. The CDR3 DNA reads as TGTGCCACACACCCGGGACAGGGTGAGCAGTACTTC.

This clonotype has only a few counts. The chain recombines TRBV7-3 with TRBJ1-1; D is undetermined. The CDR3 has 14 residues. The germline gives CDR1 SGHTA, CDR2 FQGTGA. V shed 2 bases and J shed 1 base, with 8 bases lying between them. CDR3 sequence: CASSLSAGNTEAFF. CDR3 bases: TGTGCCAGCAGCTTATCAGCAGGGAACACTGAAGCTTTCTTT. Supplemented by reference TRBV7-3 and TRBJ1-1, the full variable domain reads GAGVSQTPSNKVTEKGKYVELRCDPISGHTALYWYRQSLGQGPEFLIYFQGTGAADDSGLPNDRFFAVRPEGSVSTLKIQRTERGDSAVYLCASSLSAGNTEAFFGQGTRLTVV.

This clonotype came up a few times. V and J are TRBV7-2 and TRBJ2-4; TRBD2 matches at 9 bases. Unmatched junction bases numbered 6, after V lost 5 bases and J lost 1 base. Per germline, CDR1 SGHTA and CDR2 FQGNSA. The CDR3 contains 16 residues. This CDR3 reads CASSPRTSAAKNIQYF. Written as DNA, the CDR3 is TGTGCCAGCAGCCCTAGGACTAGCGCGGCCAAAAACATTCAGTACTTC.

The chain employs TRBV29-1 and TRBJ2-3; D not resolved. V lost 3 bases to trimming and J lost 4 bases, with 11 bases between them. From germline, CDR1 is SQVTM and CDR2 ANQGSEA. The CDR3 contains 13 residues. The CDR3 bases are TGCAGCGTTGAGGGCAGGCTACCAGATACGCAGTATTTT. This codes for CSVEGRLPDTQYF.

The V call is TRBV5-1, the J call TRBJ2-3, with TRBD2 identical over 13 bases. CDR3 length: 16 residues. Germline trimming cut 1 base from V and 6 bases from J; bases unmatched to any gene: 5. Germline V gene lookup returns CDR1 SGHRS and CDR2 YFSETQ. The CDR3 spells CASSLTSGGAWDTQYF. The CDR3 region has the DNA TGCGCCAGCAGCTTGACTAGCGGGGGGGCCTGGGATACGCAGTATTTT. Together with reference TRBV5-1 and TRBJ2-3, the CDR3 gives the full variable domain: KAGVTQTPRYLIKTRGQQVTLSCSPISGHRSVSWYQQTPGQGLQFLFEYFSETQRNKGNFPGRFSGRQFSNSRSEMNVSTLELGDSALYLCASSLTSGGAWDTQYFGPGTRLTVL.

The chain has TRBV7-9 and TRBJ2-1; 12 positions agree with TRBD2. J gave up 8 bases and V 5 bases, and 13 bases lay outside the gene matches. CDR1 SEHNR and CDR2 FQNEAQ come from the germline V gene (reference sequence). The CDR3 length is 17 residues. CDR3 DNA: TGTGCCAGCAGCCCCGTAACCGGACTAGCGGGAAACGATGAGCAGTTCTTC. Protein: CASSPVTGLAGNDEQFF.

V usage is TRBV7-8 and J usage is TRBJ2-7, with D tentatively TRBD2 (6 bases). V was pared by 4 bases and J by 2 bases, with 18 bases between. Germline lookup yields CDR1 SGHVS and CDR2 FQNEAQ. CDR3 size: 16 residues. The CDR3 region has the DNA TGTGCCAGCAGCTACGGAGGGGAAACCCGACCCTACGAGCAGTACTTC. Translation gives CASSYGGETRPYEQYF.

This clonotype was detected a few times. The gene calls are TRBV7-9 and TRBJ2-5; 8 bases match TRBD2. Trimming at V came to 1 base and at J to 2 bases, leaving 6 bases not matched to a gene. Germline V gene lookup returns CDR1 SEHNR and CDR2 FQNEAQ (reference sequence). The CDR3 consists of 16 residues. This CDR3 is CASSLGALAGQETQYF. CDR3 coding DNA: TGTGCCAGCAGCTTAGGTGCTCTAGCGGGTCAAGAGACCCAGTACTTC.

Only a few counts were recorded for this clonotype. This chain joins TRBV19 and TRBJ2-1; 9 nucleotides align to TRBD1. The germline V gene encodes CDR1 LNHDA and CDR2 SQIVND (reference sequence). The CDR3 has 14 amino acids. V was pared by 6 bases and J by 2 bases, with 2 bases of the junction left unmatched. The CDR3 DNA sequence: TGTGCCAGTAGGGGGGACAGGGCCTACAATGAGCAGTTCTTC. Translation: CASRGDRAYNEQFF.

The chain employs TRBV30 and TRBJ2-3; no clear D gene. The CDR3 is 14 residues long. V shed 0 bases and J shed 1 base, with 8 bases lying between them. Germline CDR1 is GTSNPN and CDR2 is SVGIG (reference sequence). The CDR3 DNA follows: TGTGCCTGGAGTGTCACTTCCCGCACAGATACGCAGTATTTT. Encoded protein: CAWSVTSRTDTQYF.

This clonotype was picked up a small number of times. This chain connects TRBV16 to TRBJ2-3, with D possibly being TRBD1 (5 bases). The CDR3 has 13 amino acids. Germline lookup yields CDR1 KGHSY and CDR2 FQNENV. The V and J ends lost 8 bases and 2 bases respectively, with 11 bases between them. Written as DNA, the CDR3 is TGTGCCAGCCGAGGACATTTCACAGATACGCAGTATTTT. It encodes CASRGHFTDTQYF.

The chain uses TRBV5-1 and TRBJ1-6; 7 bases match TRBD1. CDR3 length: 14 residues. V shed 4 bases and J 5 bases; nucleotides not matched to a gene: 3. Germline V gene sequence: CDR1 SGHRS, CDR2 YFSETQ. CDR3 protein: CASSLQGDNSPLHF. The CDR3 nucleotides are TGCGCCAGCAGCCTGCAGGGGGATAATTCACCCCTCCACTTT.

Here the CDR3 reads CSVRRHSSYNEQFF. The CDR3 DNA follows: TGCAGCGTGCGAAGGCATAGCTCCTACAATGAGCAGTTCTTC. The chain recombines TRBV29-1 with TRBJ2-1; D gene ambiguous. The CDR3 is 14 amino acids. Deletions cut 6 bases from V and 0 bases from J, with 12 bases between. CDR1 SQVTM and CDR2 ANQGSEA come from the germline V gene.

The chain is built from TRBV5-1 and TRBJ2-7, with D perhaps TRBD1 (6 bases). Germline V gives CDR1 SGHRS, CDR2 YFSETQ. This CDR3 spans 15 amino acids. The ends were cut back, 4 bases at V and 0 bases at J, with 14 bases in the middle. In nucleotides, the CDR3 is TGCGCCAGCAGCGCTGCCGGGACAAACTCCTACGAGCAGTACTTC. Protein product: CASSAAGTNSYEQYF.

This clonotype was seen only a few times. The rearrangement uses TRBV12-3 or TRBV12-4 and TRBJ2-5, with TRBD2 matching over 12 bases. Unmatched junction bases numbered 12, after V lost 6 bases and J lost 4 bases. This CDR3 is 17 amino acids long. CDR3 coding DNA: TGTGCCAGCAGCCCCCCCGGGCTAGCGGGAGGGCTAGAGACCCAGTACTTC. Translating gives CASSPPGLAGGLETQYF.

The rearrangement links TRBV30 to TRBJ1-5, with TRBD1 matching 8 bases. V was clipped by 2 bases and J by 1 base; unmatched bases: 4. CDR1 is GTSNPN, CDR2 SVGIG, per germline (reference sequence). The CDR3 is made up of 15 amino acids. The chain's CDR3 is CAWSSGTGSNQPQHF. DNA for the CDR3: TGTGCCTGGAGTAGCGGGACAGGCAGCAATCAGCCCCAGCATTTT.

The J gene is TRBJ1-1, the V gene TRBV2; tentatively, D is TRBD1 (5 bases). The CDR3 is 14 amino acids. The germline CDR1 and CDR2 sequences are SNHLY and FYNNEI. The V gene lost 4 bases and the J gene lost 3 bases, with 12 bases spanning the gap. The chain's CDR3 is CASSGWGGDTEAFF. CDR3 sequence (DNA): TGTGCCAGCAGTGGATGGGGGGGGGACACTGAAGCTTTCTTT. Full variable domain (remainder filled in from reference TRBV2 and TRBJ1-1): EPEVTQTPSHQVTQMGQEVILRCVPISNHLYFYWYRQILGQKVEFLVSFYNNEISEKSEIFDDQFSVERPDGSNFTLKIRSTKLEDSAMYFCASSGWGGDTEAFFGQGTRLTVV.

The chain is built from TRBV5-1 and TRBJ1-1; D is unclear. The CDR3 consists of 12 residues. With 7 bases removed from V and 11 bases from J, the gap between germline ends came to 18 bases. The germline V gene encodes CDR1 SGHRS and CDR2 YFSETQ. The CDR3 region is CASVLKERSAFF. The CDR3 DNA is TGCGCCAGCGTTCTGAAGGAGCGTTCGGCTTTCTTT.

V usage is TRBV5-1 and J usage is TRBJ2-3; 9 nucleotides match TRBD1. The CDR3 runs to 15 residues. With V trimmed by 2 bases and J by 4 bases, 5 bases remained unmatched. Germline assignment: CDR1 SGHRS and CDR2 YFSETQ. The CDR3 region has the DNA TGCGCCAGCAGCTTTCCGGACAGGGGTGCAGATACGCAGTATTTT. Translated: CASSFPDRGADTQYF. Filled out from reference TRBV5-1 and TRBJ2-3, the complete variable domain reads KAGVTQTPRYLIKTRGQQVTLSCSPISGHRSVSWYQQTPGQGLQFLFEYFSETQRNKGNFPGRFSGRQFSNSRSEMNVSTLELGDSALYLCASSFPDRGADTQYFGPGTRLTVL.

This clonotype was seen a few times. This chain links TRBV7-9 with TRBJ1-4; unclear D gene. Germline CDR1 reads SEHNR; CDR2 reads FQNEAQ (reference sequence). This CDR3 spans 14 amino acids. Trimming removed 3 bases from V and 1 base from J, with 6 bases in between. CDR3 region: CASSFARTNEKLFF. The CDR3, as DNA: TGTGCCAGCAGCTTTGCTCGAACTAATGAAAAACTGTTTTTT. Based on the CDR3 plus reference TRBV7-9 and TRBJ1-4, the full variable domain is DTGVSQNPRHKITKRGQNVTFRCDPISEHNRLYWYRQTLGQGPEFLTYFQNEAQLEKSRLLSDRFSAERPKGSFSTLEIQRTEQGDSAMYLCASSFARTNEKLFFGSGTQLSVL.

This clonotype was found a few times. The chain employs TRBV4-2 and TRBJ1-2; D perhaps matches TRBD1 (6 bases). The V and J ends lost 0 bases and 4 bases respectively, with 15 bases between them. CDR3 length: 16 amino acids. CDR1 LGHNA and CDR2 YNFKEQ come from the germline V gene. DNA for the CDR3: TGTGCCAGCAGCCAAGACCCAGGGGCATTAATCTATGGCTACACCTTC. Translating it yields CASSQDPGALIYGYTF.

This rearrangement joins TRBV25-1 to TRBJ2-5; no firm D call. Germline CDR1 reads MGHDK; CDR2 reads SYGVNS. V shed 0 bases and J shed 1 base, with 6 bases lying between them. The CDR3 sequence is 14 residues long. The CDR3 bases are TGTGCCAGCAGTGAATACAGTTTCCAAGAGACCCAGTACTTC. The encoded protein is CASSEYSFQETQYF.

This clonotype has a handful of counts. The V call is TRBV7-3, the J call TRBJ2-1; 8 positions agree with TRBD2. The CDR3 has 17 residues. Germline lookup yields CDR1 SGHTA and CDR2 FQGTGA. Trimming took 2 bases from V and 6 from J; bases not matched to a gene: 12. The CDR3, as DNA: TGTGCCAGCAGCTTAGGGTTAGCGGGAACCCGGGGCAATGAGCAGTTCTTC. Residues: CASSLGLAGTRGNEQFF. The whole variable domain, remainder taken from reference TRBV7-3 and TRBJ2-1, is GAGVSQTPSNKVTEKGKYVELRCDPISGHTALYWYRQSLGQGPEFLIYFQGTGAADDSGLPNDRFFAVRPEGSVSTLKIQRTERGDSAVYLCASSLGLAGTRGNEQFFGPGTRLTVL.